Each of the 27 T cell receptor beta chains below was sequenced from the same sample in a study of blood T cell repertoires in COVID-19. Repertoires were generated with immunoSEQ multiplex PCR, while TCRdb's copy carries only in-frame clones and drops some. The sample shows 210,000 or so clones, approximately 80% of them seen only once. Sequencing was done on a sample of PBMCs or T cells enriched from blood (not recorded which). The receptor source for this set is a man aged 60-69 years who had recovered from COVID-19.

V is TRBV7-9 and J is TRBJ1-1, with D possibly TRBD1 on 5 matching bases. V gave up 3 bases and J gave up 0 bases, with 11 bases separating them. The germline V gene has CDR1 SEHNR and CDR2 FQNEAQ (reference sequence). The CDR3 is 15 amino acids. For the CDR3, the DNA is TGTGCCAGCAGCTTTGTCGGGGGGGTGAACACTGAAGCTTTCTTT. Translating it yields CASSFVGGVNTEAFF.

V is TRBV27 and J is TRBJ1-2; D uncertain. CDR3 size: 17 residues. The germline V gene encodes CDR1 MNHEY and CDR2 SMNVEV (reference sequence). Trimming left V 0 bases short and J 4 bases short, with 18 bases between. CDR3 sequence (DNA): TGTGCCAGCAGTTTATCGAGGGCCGGGGTGTTGGTCTATGGCTACACCTTC. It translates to CASSLSRAGVLVYGYTF.

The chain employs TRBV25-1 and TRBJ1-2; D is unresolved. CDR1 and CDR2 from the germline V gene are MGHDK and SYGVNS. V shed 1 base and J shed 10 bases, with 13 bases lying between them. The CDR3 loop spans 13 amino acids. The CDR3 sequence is CASSELWQTTYTF. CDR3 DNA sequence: TGTGCCAGCAGTGAATTATGGCAGACAACCTACACCTTC.

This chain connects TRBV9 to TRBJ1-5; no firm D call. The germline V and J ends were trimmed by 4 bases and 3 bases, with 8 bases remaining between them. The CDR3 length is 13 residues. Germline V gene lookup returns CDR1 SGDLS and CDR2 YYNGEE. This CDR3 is CASSLGNNQPQHF. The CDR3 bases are TGTGCCAGCAGCCTCGGGAACAATCAGCCCCAGCATTTT. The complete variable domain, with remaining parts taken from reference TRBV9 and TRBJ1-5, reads DSGVTQTPKHLITATGQRVTLRCSPRSGDLSVYWYQQSLDQGLQFLIQYYNGEERAKGNILERFSAQQFPDLHSELNLSSLELGDSALYFCASSLGNNQPQHFGDGTRLSIL.

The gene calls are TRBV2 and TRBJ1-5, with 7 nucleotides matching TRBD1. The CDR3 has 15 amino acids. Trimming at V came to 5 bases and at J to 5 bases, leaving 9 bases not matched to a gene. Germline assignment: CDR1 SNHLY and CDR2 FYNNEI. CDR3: CASSLGQALYQPQHF. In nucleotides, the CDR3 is TGTGCCAGCAGTCTCGGACAGGCCCTATATCAGCCCCAGCATTTT.

The CDR3 reads CASSPGTGSEKLFF. CDR3 in DNA: TGCGCCAGCAGCCCCGGGACAGGGAGTGAAAAACTGTTTTTT. The chain uses TRBV4-3 and TRBJ1-4; TRBD1 aligns across 9 bases. V lost 4 bases, J lost 7 bases, and 4 bases stayed unmatched. The germline CDR1 and CDR2 sequences are LGHNA and YSLEER. This CDR3 comprises 14 residues.

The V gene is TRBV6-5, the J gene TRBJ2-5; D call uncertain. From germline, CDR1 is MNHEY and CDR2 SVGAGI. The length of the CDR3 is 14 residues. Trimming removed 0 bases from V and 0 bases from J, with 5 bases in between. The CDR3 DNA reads TGTGCCAGCAGTTACTCTTTCAACCAAGAGACCCAGTACTTC. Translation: CASSYSFNQETQYF.

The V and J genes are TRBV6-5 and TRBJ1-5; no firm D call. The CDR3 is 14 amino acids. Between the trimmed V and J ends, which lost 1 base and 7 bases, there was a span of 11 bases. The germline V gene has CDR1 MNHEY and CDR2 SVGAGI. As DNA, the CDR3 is TGTGCCAGCAGTTACTTGGAGGTCGGCCAGCCCCAGCATTTT. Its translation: CASSYLEVGQPQHF.

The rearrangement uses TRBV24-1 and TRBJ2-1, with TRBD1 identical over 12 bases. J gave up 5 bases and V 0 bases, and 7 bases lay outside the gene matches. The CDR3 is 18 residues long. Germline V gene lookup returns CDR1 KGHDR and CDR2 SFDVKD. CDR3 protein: CATSDLRAGTGGNNEQFF. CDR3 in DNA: TGTGCCACCAGTGATTTGAGGGCCGGGACAGGGGGCAACAATGAGCAGTTCTTC.

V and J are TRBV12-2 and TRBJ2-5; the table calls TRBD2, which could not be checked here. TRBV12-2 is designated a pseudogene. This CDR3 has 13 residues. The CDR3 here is CASRRRLEETQYF. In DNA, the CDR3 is TGTGCAAGTCGCCGTAGACTAGAAGAGACCCAGTACTTC.

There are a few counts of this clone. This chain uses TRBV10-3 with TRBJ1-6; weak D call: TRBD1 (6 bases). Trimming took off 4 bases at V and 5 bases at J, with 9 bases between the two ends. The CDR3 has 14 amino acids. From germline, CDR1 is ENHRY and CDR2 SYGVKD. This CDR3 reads CAISGTVDNSPLHF. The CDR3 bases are TGTGCCATCAGTGGGACAGTTGATAATTCACCCCTCCACTTT.

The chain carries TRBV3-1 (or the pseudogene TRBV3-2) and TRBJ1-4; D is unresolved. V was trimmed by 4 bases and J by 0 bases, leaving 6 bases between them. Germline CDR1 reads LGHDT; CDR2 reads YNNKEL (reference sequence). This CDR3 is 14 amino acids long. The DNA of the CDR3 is TGTGCCAGCAGCCCCGGTCCAACTAATGAAAAACTGTTTTTT. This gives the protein CASSPGPTNEKLFF.

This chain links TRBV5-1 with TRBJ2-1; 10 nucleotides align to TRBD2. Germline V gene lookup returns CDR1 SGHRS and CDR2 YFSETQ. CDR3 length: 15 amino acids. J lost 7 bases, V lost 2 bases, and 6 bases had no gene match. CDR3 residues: CASSFSGGLGNEQFF. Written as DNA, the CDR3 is TGCGCCAGCAGCTTTAGCGGGGGGCTTGGAAATGAGCAGTTCTTC. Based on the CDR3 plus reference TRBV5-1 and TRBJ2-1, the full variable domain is KAGVTQTPRYLIKTRGQQVTLSCSPISGHRSVSWYQQTPGQGLQFLFEYFSETQRNKGNFPGRFSGRQFSNSRSEMNVSTLELGDSALYLCASSFSGGLGNEQFFGPGTRLTVL.

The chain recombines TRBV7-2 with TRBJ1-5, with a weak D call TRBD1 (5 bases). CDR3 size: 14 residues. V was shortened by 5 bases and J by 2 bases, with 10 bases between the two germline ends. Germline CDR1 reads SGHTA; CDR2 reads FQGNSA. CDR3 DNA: TGTGCCAGCAGCCCAGGGCTTGGCAATCAGCCCCAGCATTTT. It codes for CASSPGLGNQPQHF.

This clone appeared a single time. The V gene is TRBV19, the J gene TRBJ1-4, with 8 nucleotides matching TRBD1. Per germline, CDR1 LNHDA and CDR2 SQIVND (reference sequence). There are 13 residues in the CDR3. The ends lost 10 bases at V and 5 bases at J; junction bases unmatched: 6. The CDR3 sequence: CATRRQGNEKLFF. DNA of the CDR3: TGTGCCACCAGGAGACAGGGGAATGAAAAACTGTTTTTT.

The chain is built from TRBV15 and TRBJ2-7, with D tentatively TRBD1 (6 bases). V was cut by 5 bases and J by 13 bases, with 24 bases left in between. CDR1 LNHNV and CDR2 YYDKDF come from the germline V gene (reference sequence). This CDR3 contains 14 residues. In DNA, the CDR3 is TGTGCCACCAGCGCCTCAGGGGCCCGGGATCGCCAATACTTC. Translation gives CATSASGARDRQYF.

DNA of the CDR3: TGTGCCAGCAGCTCTTCTAGCTACGGCGAGCAGTACTTC. Its protein is CASSSSSYGEQYF. J is TRBJ2-7 and V is TRBV5-4; maybe TRBD2 (5 bases). The germline V gene has CDR1 SGHNT and CDR2 YYREEE (reference sequence). Trimming left V 3 bases short and J 6 bases short, with 13 bases between. The CDR3 runs to 13 residues. Using reference TRBV5-4 and TRBJ2-7 for the parts outside the CDR3, the full variable domain is ETGVTQSPTHLIKTRGQQVTLRCSSQSGHNTVSWYQQALGQGPQFIFQYYREEENGRGNFPPRFSGLQFPNYSSELNVNALELDDSALYLCASSSSSYGEQYFGPGTRLTVT.

The CDR3 coding sequence is TGTGCCAGCAGCTACGACATGATGGCTTTCTTT. Translating gives CASSYDMMAFF. The chain recombines TRBV28 with TRBJ1-1; D ambiguous. Germline values: CDR1 MDHEN, CDR2 SYDVKM. With 6 bases removed from V and 11 bases from J, the gap between germline ends came to 13 bases. CDR3 size: 11 residues.

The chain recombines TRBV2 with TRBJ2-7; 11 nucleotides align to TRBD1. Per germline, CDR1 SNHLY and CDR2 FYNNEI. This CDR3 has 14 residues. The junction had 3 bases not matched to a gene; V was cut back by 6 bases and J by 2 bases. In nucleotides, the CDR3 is TGTGCCAGCAGCCCGGGACAGGGGGCCTACGAGCAGTACTTC. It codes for CASSPGQGAYEQYF.

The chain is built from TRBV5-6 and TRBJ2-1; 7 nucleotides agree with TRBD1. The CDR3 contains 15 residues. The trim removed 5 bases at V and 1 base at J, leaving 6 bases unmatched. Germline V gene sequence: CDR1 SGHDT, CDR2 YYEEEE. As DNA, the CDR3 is TGTGCCAGCAGGGTGCCGGGACAGTCCTACAATGAGCAGTTCTTC. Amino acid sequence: CASRVPGQSYNEQFF.

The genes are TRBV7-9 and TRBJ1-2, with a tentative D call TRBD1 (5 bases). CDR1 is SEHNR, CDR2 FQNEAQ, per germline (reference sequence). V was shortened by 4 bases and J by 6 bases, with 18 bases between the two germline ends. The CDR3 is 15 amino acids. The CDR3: CASSWEGSRLNGYTF. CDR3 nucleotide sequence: TGTGCCAGCAGCTGGGAGGGGAGCCGCCTAAATGGCTACACCTTC.

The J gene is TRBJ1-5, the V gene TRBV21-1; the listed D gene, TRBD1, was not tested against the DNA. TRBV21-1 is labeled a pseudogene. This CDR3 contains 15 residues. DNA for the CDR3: TGTGCCAGCAGCACGGCCCGGGACAGAGATCAGCCCCAGCATTTT. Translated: CASSTARDRDQPQHF.

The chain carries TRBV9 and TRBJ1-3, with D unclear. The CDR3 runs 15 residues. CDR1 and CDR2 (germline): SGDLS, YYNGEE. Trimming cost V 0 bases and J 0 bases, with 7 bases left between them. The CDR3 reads CASSVDTRSGNTIYF. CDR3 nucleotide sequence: TGTGCCAGCAGCGTAGACACCCGCTCTGGAAACACCATATATTTT. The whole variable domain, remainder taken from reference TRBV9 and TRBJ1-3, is DSGVTQTPKHLITATGQRVTLRCSPRSGDLSVYWYQQSLDQGLQFLIQYYNGEERAKGNILERFSAQQFPDLHSELNLSSLELGDSALYFCASSVDTRSGNTIYFGEGSWLTVV.

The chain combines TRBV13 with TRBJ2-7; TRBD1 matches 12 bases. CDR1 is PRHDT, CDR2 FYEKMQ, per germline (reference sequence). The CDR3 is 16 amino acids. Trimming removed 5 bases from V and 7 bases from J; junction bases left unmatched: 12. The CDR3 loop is CASSENLGTGGREQYF. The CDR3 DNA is TGTGCCAGCAGCGAGAACTTGGGGACAGGGGGCCGGGAGCAGTACTTC. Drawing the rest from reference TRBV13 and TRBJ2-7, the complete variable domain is AAGVIQSPRHLIKEKRETATLKCYPIPRHDTVYWYQQGPGQDPQFLISFYEKMQSDKGSIPDRFSAQQFSDYHSELNMSSLELGDSALYFCASSENLGTGGREQYFGPGTRLTVT.

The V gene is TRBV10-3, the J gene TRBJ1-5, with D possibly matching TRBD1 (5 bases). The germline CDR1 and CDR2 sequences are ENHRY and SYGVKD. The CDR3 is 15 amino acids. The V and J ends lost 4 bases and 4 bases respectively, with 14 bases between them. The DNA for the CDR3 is TGTGCCATCAGTGGACAGTATCAAGCGAATCAGCCCCAGCATTTT. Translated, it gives CAISGQYQANQPQHF.

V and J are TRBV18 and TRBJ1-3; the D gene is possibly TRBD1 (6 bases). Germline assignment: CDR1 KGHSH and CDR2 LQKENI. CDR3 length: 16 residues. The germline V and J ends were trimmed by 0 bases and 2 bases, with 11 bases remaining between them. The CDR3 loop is CASSPPGALAGNTIYF. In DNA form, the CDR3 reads TGTGCCAGCTCACCACCGGGGGCCTTGGCTGGAAACACCATATATTTT.

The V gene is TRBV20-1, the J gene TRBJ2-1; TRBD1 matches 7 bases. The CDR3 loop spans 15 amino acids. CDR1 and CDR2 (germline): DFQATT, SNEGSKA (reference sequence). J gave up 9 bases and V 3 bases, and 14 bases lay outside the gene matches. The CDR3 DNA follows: TGCAGTGCTAGTACATCCAACAGGGGTTCTCTTGAGCAGTTCTTC. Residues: CSASTSNRGSLEQFF.